These 18 T cell receptor beta chains came from one sample sequenced in a study of patients and donors after allogeneic stem cell transplantation. One entry per CDR3 protein results from TCRdb running MiXCR on the RT-PCR reads. Among roughly 230,000 distinct CDR3 sequences listed, 11% to 15% were seen once. The specimen sequenced was blood, either unsorted or a sorted T cell fraction (not recorded which). These receptor sequences come from a human donor who was either an allogeneic HSCT recipient or a stem cell or donor lymphocyte infusion donor (not recorded which). It is not recorded whose cells these are; they may come from a transplant donor.

The chain employs TRBV5-4 and TRBJ2-3; 11 bases agree with TRBD2. Germline CDR1 SGHNT, CDR2 YYREEE (reference sequence). The CDR3 extends over 17 amino acids. Unmatched junction bases numbered 7, after V lost 2 bases and J lost 2 bases. CDR3 sequence: CASSFEASGGFTDTQYF. The CDR3 DNA sequence: TGTGCCAGCAGCTTCGAGGCTAGCGGGGGGTTCACAGATACGCAGTATTTT.

This clonotype was counted only a few times. The V call is TRBV10-3, the J call TRBJ2-1; 14 nucleotides match TRBD2. V shed 3 bases, J shed 8 bases, and the junction held 12 bases outside the gene matches. Germline-derived CDR1 and CDR2 are ENHRY and SYGVKD. CDR3 length: 18 amino acids. The CDR3 protein is CAISDLLPGLAGAYEQFF. In DNA, the CDR3 is TGTGCCATCAGTGACCTCTTACCGGGACTAGCGGGAGCATATGAGCAGTTCTTC.

This chain joins TRBV10-3 and TRBJ1-6; D is undetermined. Trimming cost V 0 bases and J 5 bases, with 2 bases left between them. Germline lookup yields CDR1 ENHRY and CDR2 SYGVKD. This CDR3 is 13 amino acids long. Here the CDR3 reads CAISESNNSPLHF. CDR3 nucleotides: TGTGCCATCAGTGAGTCCAATAATTCACCCCTCCACTTT.

The chain is built from TRBV6-1 and TRBJ2-7; 7 positions agree with TRBD2. The CDR3 runs 13 residues. The junction had 7 bases not matched to a gene; V was cut back by 4 bases and J by 7 bases. CDR1 is MNHNS and CDR2 is SASEGT in the germline V gene. CDR3 in amino acids: CASSVGGLREQYF. In DNA form, the CDR3 reads TGTGCCAGCAGTGTGGGGGGACTACGGGAGCAGTACTTC.

This clonotype was recorded a few times. V and J are TRBV5-1 and TRBJ2-2; TRBD1 might be the D (6 bases). Per germline, CDR1 SGHRS and CDR2 YFSETQ. This CDR3 region has 16 residues. V lost 4 bases, J lost 0 bases, and 13 bases lay in between. The CDR3 loop is CASSLNRATNTGELFF. Here the CDR3 DNA reads TGCGCCAGCAGCCTGAACAGGGCGACGAACACCGGGGAGCTGTTTTTT.

This clonotype has a count of ten or more. V and J are TRBV2 and TRBJ2-5; TRBD2 matches at 7 bases. V shed 7 bases, J shed 4 bases, and the junction held 15 bases outside the gene matches. The length of the CDR3 is 16 residues. Germline assignment: CDR1 SNHLY and CDR2 FYNNEI. The chain's CDR3 is CASNGIKRGVRETQYF. The CDR3 DNA is TGTGCCAGCAACGGTATCAAGCGGGGAGTTCGAGAGACCCAGTACTTC.

This clonotype was counted a few times. The chain employs TRBV2 and TRBJ2-7; D unclear. The CDR3 consists of 15 residues. Germline CDR1 and CDR2: SNHLY and FYNNEI. Trimming took 3 bases from V and 0 from J, leaving 12 bases between them. CDR3 loop: CASSDGGPRSYEQYF. CDR3 coding DNA: TGTGCCAGCAGTGACGGCGGTCCCCGCTCCTACGAGCAGTACTTC.

This clonotype was observed a handful of times. The chain recombines TRBV3-1 with TRBJ1-2, with D possibly being TRBD1 (5 bases). The CDR3 contains 13 residues. Trimming left V 6 bases short and J 4 bases short, with 12 bases between. Germline V lookup: CDR1 LGHDT, CDR2 YNNKEL (reference sequence). CDR3 coding DNA: TGTGCCAGCAGGCAGTCAGGGATCTATGGCTACACCTTC. This codes for CASRQSGIYGYTF.

There are many counts of this clonotype. This chain connects TRBV20-1 to TRBJ1-6; no firm D call. V gave up 6 bases and J gave up 0 bases, with 15 bases separating them. Germline assignment: CDR1 DFQATT and CDR2 SNEGSKA (reference sequence). There are 16 residues in the CDR3. CDR3 in amino acids: CSAGSPASSYNSPLHF. CDR3 sequence (DNA): TGCAGTGCGGGTTCTCCAGCCAGCTCCTATAATTCACCCCTCCACTTT.

This clonotype was counted only a few times. The genes are TRBV5-6 and TRBJ2-7; the D is unclear. The CDR3 totals 15 residues. Germline CDR1 and CDR2: SGHDT and YYEEEE. Trimming left V 2 bases short and J 0 bases short, with 12 bases between. The CDR3 sequence: CASSFRGTGSYEQYF. In DNA, the CDR3 is TGTGCCAGCAGCTTCCGAGGCACCGGCTCCTACGAGCAGTACTTC.

The genes are TRBV15 and TRBJ2-7; D ambiguous. Trimming removed 0 bases from V and 10 bases from J, with 13 bases in between. Germline V gene sequence: CDR1 LNHNV, CDR2 YYDKDF (reference sequence). This CDR3 spans 13 amino acids. CDR3 residues: CATSRDRYLRQYF. The CDR3 nucleotides are TGTGCCACCAGCAGAGACAGGTACCTACGACAGTACTTC.

The CDR3 loop reads CASSLSWTGNTEAFF. The CDR3 DNA sequence: TGTGCCAGCAGCTTATCCTGGACGGGGAACACTGAAGCTTTCTTT. The J gene is TRBJ1-1, the V gene TRBV7-2; no reliable D call. This CDR3 spans 15 amino acids. CDR1 is SGHTA, CDR2 FQGNSA, per germline. Trimming cost V 2 bases and J 1 base, with 11 bases left between them.

This rearrangement joins TRBV10-1 to TRBJ2-1; D assignment may be TRBD1 or TRBD2 (5 bases each). In germline, CDR1 is WNHNN, CDR2 SYGVQD (reference sequence). This CDR3 spans 11 amino acids. The V end lost 4 bases, the J end lost 7 bases, and 5 bases lay between the germline ends. CDR3 region: CASSGGNEQFF. CDR3 DNA: TGCGCCAGCAGTGGGGGGAATGAGCAGTTCTTC.

This clonotype has a count of ten or more. The genes are TRBV2 and TRBJ2-1; maybe TRBD2 (6 bases). The CDR3 contains 14 residues. Between the trimmed V and J ends, which lost 6 bases and 0 bases, there was a span of 9 bases. Germline V gene lookup returns CDR1 SNHLY and CDR2 FYNNEI. CDR3 bases: TGTGCCAGCAGGGACGGGAGCTCCTACAATGAGCAGTTCTTC. Translated: CASRDGSSYNEQFF.

This clonotype has at least ten counts. This rearrangement joins TRBV5-6 to TRBJ2-1; 7 nucleotides align to TRBD2. The V gene's germline CDR1 is SGHDT and CDR2 YYEEEE. After removal of 5 bases from V and 6 bases from J, the junction contained 11 bases not matched to a gene. The CDR3 contains 15 residues. The CDR3 loop reads CASSRGVRLPNEQFF. The CDR3, as DNA: TGTGCCAGCAGTCGGGGGGTAAGGTTACCCAATGAGCAGTTCTTC.

This chain uses TRBV7-2 with TRBJ2-7, with D uncertain. The CDR3 is 11 amino acids. Trimming cost V 5 bases and J 5 bases, with 7 bases left between them. Germline loops: CDR1 SGHTA, CDR2 FQGNSA. The CDR3 loop is CASSVNDEQYF. DNA for the CDR3: TGTGCCAGCAGCGTGAACGACGAGCAGTACTTC. The full variable domain, its missing parts supplied by reference TRBV7-2 and TRBJ2-7, is GAGVSQSPSNKVTEKGKDVELRCDPISGHTALYWYRQSLGQGLEFLIYFQGNSAPDKSGLPSDRFSAERTGGSVSTLTIQRTQQEDSAVYLCASSVNDEQYFGPGTRLTVT.

This rearrangement joins TRBV27 to TRBJ2-7; TRBD1 might be the D (5 bases). This CDR3 has 11 amino acids. The germline V gene encodes CDR1 MNHEY and CDR2 SMNVEV (reference sequence). The ends were cut back, 7 bases at V and 9 bases at J, with 13 bases in the middle. The CDR3 nucleotides are TGTGCCAGCACCCCTCGAAGGGGGCAGTACTTC. This sequence encodes CASTPRRGQYF.

Judged by abundance, this clonotype is medium-sized (0.01 to 0.1%). This chain connects TRBV20-1 to TRBJ2-3; the match to TRBD2 covers 10 bases. J gave up 6 bases and V 5 bases, and 5 bases lay outside the gene matches. Germline assignment: CDR1 DFQATT and CDR2 SNEGSKA (reference sequence). This CDR3 is built from 13 residues. DNA for the CDR3: TGCAGTGCTCAAGGACTAGCGGACGATACGCAGTATTTT. Residues: CSAQGLADDTQYF.